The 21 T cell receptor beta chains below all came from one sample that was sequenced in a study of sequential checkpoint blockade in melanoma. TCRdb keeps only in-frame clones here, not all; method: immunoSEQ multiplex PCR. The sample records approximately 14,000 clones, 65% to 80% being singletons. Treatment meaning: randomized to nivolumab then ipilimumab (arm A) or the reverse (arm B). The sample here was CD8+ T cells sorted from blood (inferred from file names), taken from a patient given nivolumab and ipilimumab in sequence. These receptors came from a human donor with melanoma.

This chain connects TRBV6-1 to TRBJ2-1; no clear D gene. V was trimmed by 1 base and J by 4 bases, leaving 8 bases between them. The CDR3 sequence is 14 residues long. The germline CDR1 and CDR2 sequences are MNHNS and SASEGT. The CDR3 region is CASSEGPEYNEQFF. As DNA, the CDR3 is TGTGCCAGCAGTGAAGGGCCAGAATACAATGAGCAGTTCTTC.

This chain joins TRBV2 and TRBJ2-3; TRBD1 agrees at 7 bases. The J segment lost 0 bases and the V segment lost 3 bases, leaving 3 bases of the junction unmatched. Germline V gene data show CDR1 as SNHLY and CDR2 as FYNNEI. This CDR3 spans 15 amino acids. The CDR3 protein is CASSETGPSTDTQYF. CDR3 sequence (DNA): TGTGCCAGCAGTGAGACAGGGCCAAGCACAGATACGCAGTATTTT.

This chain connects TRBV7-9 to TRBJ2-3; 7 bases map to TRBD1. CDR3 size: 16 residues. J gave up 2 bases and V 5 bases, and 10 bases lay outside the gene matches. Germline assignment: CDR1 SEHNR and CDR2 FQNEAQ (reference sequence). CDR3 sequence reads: CASSAPRDSITDTQYF. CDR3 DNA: TGTGCCAGCAGCGCACCCCGGGACAGTATCACAGATACGCAGTATTTT.

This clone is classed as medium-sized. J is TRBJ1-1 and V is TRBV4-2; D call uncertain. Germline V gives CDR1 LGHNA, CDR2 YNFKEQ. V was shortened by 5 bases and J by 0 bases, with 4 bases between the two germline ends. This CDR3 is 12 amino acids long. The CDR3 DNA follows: TGTGCCAGCAGCGCAGTGAACACTGAAGCTTTCTTT. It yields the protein CASSAVNTEAFF.

The CDR3 DNA reads TGTGCCAGCAGTGAAAGCCTGCACCAAGAGACCCAGTACTTC. It is translated as CASSESLHQETQYF. The chain links TRBV2 to TRBJ2-5; no clear D. Germline lookup yields CDR1 SNHLY and CDR2 FYNNEI. The ends were cut back, 2 bases at V and 0 bases at J, with 7 bases in the middle. This CDR3 has 14 amino acids.

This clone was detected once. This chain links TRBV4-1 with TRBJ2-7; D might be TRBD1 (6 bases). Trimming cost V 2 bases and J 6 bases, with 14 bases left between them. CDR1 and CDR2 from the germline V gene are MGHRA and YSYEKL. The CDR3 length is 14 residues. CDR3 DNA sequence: TGCGCCAGCAGCCAATCACTACAGGGCGGCGAGCAGTACTTC. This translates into CASSQSLQGGEQYF.

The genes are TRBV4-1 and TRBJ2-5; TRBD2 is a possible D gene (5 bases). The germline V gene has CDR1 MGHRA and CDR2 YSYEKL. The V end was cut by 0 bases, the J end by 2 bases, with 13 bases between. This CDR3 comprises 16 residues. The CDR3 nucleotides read TGCGCCAGCAGCCAAGATAAGGAGGCCCCACAAGAGACCCAGTACTTC. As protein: CASSQDKEAPQETQYF.

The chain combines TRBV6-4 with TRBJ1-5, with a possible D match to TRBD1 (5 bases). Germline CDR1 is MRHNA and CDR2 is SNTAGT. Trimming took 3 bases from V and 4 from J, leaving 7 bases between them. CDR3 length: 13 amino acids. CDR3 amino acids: CASSDDSNQPQHF. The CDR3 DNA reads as TGTGCCAGCAGTGATGACAGTAATCAGCCCCAGCATTTT.

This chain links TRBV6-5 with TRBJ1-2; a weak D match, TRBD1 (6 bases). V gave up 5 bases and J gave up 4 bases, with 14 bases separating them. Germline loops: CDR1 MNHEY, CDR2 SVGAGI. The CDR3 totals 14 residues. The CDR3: CASSPTTGPYGYTF. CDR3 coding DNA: TGTGCCAGCAGTCCCACGACAGGACCCTATGGCTACACCTTC.

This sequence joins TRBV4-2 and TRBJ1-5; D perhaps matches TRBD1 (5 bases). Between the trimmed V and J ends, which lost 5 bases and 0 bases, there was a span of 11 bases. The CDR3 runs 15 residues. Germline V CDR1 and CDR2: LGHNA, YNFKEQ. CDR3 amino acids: CASSLAGGSNQPQHF. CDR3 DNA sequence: TGTGCCAGCAGCTTGGCCGGGGGTAGCAATCAGCCCCAGCATTTT.

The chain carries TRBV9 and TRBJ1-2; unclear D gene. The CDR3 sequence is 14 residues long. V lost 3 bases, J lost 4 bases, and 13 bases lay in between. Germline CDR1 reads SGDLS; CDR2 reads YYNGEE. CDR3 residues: CASSAPREGYGYTF. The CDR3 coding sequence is TGTGCCAGCAGCGCCCCCCGGGAGGGCTATGGCTACACCTTC.

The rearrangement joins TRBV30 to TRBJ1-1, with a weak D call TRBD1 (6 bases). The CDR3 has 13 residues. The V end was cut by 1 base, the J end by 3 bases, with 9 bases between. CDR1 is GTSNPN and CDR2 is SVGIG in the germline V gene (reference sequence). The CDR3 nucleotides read TGTGCCTGGAGTGGAGGGGGTTACACTGAAGCTTTCTTT. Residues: CAWSGGGYTEAFF.

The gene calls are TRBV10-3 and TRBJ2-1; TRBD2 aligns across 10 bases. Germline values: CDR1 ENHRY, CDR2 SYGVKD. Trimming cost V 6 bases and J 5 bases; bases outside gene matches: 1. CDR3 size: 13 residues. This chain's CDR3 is CAIRGLADNEQFF. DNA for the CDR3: TGTGCCATCAGAGGACTAGCGGACAATGAGCAGTTCTTC.

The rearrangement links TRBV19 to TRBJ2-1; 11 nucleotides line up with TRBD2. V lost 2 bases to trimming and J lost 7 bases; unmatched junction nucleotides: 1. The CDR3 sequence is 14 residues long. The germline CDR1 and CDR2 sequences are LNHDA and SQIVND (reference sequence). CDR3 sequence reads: CASSILAGGNEQFF. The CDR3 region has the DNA TGTGCCAGTAGTATACTAGCGGGAGGAAATGAGCAGTTCTTC.

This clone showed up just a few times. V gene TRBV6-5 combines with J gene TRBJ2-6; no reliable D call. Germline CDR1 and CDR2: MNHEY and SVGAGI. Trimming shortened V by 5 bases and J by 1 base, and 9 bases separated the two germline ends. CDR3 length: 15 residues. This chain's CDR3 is CASSPTESGANVLTF. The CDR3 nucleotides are TGTGCCAGCAGTCCGACTGAGTCTGGGGCCAACGTCCTGACTTTC.

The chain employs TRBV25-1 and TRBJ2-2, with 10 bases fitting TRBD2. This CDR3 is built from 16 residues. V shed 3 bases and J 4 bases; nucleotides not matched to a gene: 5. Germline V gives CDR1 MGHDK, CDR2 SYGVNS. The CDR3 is CASSDILAGLTGELFF. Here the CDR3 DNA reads TGTGCCAGCAGTGACATACTAGCGGGACTCACCGGGGAGCTGTTTTTT.

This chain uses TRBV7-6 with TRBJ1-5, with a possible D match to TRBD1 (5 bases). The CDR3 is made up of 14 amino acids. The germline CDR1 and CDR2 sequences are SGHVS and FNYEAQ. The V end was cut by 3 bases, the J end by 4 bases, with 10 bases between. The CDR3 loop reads CASSLGGGNQPQHF. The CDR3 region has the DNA TGTGCCAGCAGCTTGGGTGGGGGGAATCAGCCCCAGCATTTT.

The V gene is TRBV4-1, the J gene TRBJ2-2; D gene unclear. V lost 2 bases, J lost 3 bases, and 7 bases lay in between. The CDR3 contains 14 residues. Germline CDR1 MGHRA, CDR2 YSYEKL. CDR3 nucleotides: TGCGCCAGCAGCCAAAACATACACACCGGGGAGCTGTTTTTT. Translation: CASSQNIHTGELFF.

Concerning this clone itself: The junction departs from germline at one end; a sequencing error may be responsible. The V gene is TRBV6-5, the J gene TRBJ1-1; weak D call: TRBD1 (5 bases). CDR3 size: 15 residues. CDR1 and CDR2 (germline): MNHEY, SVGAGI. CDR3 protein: CASSYLQDRGTEAFF. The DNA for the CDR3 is TGTGCCAGCAGCTACTTACAAGACAGAGGCACTGAAGCTTTCTTT.

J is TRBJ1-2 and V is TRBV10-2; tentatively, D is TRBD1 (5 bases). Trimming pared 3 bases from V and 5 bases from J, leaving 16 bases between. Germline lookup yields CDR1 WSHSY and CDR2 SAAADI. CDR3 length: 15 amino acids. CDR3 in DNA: TGCGCCAGCAGTGATGCCCAGACAGCCTTTTATGGCTACACCTTC. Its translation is CASSDAQTAFYGYTF.

The CDR3 here is CASSFLGTSGIYEQYF. In nucleotides, the CDR3 is TGTGCCAGCAGTTTCCTCGGGACTAGCGGGATCTACGAGCAGTACTTC. V usage is TRBV27 and J usage is TRBJ2-7, with TRBD2 matching over 13 bases. Germline V lookup: CDR1 MNHEY, CDR2 SMNVEV (reference sequence). The CDR3 extends over 16 amino acids. Trimming took 3 bases from V and 3 from J; bases not matched to a gene: 5.